A single T cell receptor (beta chain) is shown here with its context. The antigen is not known. The survey-level immunoSEQ assay was used. Sequencing depth was up to 500,000 reads per sample. Repertoires were generated with immunoSEQ multiplex PCR, while TCRdb's copy carries only in-frame clones and drops some. The data hold approximately 38,000 clones, with 75% observed a single time. The CDR3 sequence is 18 residues long. Germline V lookup: CDR1 MGHRA, CDR2 YSYEKL. Germline trimming cut 7 bases from V and 3 bases from J; bases unmatched to any gene: 8. The data originate from a study of pediatric ulcerative colitis. The study, taken as a whole, reports: Ulcerative colitis patients shared more blood-rectal clones than controls.

One to two pinch biopsies were taken from the rectum during colonoscopy. Sequencing used gut tissue. This TCR came from a boy younger than 18 with severe ulcerative colitis. V is TRBV4-1 and J is TRBJ2-6; 14 positions agree with TRBD2. CDR3 sequence (DNA): TGCGCCAGCAAGAGACTCGGGACTAGCGGGGGTGGGGCCAACGTCCTGACTTTC. Encoded protein: CASKRLGTSGGGANVLTF.